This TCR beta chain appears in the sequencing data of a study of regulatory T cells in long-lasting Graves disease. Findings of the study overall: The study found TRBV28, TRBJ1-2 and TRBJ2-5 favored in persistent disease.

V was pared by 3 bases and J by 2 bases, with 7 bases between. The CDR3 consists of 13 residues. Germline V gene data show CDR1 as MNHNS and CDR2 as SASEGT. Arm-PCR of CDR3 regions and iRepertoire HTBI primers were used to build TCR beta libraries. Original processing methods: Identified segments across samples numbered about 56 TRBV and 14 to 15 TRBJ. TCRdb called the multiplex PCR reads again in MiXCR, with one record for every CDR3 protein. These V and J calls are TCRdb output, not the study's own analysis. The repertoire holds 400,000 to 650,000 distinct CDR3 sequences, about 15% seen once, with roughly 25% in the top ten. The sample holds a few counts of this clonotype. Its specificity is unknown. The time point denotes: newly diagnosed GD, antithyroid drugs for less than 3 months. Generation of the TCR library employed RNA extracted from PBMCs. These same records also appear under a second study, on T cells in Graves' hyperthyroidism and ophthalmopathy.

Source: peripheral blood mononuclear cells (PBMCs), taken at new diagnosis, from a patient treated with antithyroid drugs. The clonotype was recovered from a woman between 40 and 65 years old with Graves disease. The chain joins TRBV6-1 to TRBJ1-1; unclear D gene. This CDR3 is CASSESYNTEAFF. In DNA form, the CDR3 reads TGTGCCAGCAGTGAGAGCTATAACACTGAAGCTTTCTTT.